What follows are 11 T cell receptor beta chains derived from one specimen sequenced in a study of T cells after yellow fever vaccination (dated by TCRdb to the late 2010s). Library preparation was by 5' RACE. The listed sequencing device is Illumina HiSeq 2500. The raw public reads went through TCRdb reprocessing: fastp at Q25, MiXCR clone calling, in-frame beta chains kept. Each CDR3 protein appears once, grouped with its most common genes and DNA. This sample lists around 500,000 distinct CDR3 sequences; 21% were detected once. About 17% of the sample is held by the ten biggest clonotypes. This sample's treatment or condition label indicates: live attenuated yellow fever vaccine strain. The sequencing here drew on PBMCs, taken around 3 weeks after the first yellow fever vaccination. These receptor sequences come from a man between 18 and 35 years old who received the YFV17D yellow fever vaccine.

This clonotype was seen only a few times. The chain uses TRBV27 and TRBJ2-2, with a possible D match to TRBD1 (5 bases). The CDR3 loop spans 15 amino acids. The V end was cut by 2 bases, the J end by 4 bases, with 11 bases between. Germline CDR1 and CDR2: MNHEY and SMNVEV (reference sequence). The CDR3 DNA sequence: TGTGCCAGCAGTTTAGGCAGGGTACGCACCGGGGAGCTGTTTTTT. Encoded protein: CASSLGRVRTGELFF.

This chain uses TRBV11-2 with TRBJ2-2; 9 bases line up with TRBD1. Germline V gene data show CDR1 as SGHAT and CDR2 as FQNNGV. J was trimmed by 6 bases and V by 5 bases; bases with no gene match: 7. CDR3 length: 15 amino acids. CDR3 sequence (DNA): TGTGCCAGCAGCAAATCCCGGACAGGGGCCGGGGAGCTGTTTTTT. Translating gives CASSKSRTGAGELFF.

The chain has TRBV7-3 and TRBJ2-3; D remains unclear. Trimming pared 6 bases from V and 1 base from J, leaving 14 bases between. Germline V gene data show CDR1 as SGHTA and CDR2 as FQGTGA. This CDR3 contains 15 residues. The CDR3 here is CASRLRGLRTDTQYF. The CDR3 DNA follows: TGTGCCAGCAGGCTTCGTGGGCTTCGCACAGATACGCAGTATTTT. Based on the CDR3 plus reference TRBV7-3 and TRBJ2-3, the full variable domain is GAGVSQTPSNKVTEKGKYVELRCDPISGHTALYWYRQSLGQGPEFLIYFQGTGAADDSGLPNDRFFAVRPEGSVSTLKIQRTERGDSAVYLCASRLRGLRTDTQYFGPGTRLTVL.

The J gene is TRBJ2-5, the V gene TRBV7-3; 7 bases line up with TRBD2. V was clipped by 4 bases and J by 0 bases; unmatched bases: 8. The CDR3 runs 16 residues. The germline V gene has CDR1 SGHTA and CDR2 FQGTGA. In DNA form, the CDR3 reads TGTGCCAGCAGCTCCGGTGGCGGGGGACACCAAGAGACCCAGTACTTC. Translated, it gives CASSSGGGGHQETQYF.

This clonotype showed up just a few times. V and J are TRBV20-1 and TRBJ2-7, with D perhaps being TRBD1 or TRBD2 (6 bases each). Germline V gives CDR1 DFQATT, CDR2 SNEGSKA (reference sequence). The CDR3 loop spans 13 amino acids. The germline V and J ends were trimmed by 3 bases and 3 bases, with 12 bases remaining between them. CDR3 protein: CSASRGQNYEQYV. CDR3 DNA sequence: TGCAGTGCTAGTCGGGGGCAGAACTACGAGCAGTACGTC.

This clonotype came up a few times. The CDR3 spells CASSFGHEQFF. CDR3 nucleotides: TGTGCCAGCAGTTTCGGGCATGAGCAGTTCTTC. The J gene is TRBJ2-1, the V gene TRBV27; D not resolved. Looked up from germline, CDR1 is MNHEY and CDR2 is SMNVEV (reference sequence). The CDR3 spans 11 residues. Trimming removed 3 bases at V and 8 bases at J, with 5 bases between.

Here the CDR3 DNA reads TGTGCCAGCAGCTTAGTCTCGGGACAGCTATCTGGGGCCAACGTCCTGACTTTC. Amino acid sequence: CASSLVSGQLSGANVLTF. The rearrangement uses TRBV7-6 and TRBJ2-6; 7 nucleotides agree with TRBD1. The V and J ends lost 1 base and 1 base, in that order; junction bases with no gene match: 7. In germline, CDR1 is SGHVS, CDR2 FNYEAQ. The CDR3 consists of 18 residues.

This chain joins TRBV4-2 and TRBJ2-5, with a possible D match to TRBD2 (5 bases). The length of the CDR3 is 14 residues. CDR1 is LGHNA, CDR2 YNFKEQ, per germline. The V and J ends lost 0 bases and 3 bases respectively, with 8 bases between them. In DNA form, the CDR3 reads TGTGCCAGCAGCCAAGATACCGGGAAAGAGACCCAGTACTTC. Protein product: CASSQDTGKETQYF.

The chain carries TRBV6-2 or TRBV6-3 and TRBJ1-5; no reliable D call. In germline, CDR1 is MNHEY, CDR2 SVGEGT. Trimming stripped 2 bases from V and 9 bases from J, with 8 bases between. This CDR3 comprises 12 residues. The CDR3 DNA reads TGTGCCAGCAGTTACCGACCGTGGCCCCAGCATTTT. Amino acid sequence: CASSYRPWPQHF.

The table lists this clonotype with a few counts. The chain uses TRBV25-1 and TRBJ1-5; D not certain. CDR1 and CDR2 (germline): MGHDK, SYGVNS. Trimming pared 3 bases from V and 3 bases from J, leaving 15 bases between. The CDR3 consists of 16 residues. The DNA for the CDR3 is TGTGCCAGCAGTGATACCGATCAGGCCTCCAATCAGCCCCAGCATTTT. This gives the protein CASSDTDQASNQPQHF.

The chain employs TRBV28 and TRBJ1-4; 7 nucleotides align to TRBD1. J was trimmed by 8 bases and V by 0 bases; bases with no gene match: 6. Germline V gives CDR1 MDHEN, CDR2 SYDVKM. The CDR3 sequence is 15 residues long. The DNA for the CDR3 is TGTGCCAGCAGTTTATGGCACAGGGGCGGAGAAAAACTGTTTTTT. As protein: CASSLWHRGGEKLFF.